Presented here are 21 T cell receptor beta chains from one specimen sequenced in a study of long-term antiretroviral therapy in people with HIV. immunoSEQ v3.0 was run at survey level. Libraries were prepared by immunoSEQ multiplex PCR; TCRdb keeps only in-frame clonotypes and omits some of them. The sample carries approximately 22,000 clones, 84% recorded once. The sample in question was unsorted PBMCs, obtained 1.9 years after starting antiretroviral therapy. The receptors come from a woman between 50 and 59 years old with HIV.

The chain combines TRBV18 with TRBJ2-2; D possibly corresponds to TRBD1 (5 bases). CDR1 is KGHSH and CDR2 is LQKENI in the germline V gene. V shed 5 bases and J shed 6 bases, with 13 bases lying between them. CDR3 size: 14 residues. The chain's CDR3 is CASSTTGLAGELFF. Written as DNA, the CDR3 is TGTGCCAGCTCAACCACAGGTTTGGCCGGGGAGCTGTTTTTT.

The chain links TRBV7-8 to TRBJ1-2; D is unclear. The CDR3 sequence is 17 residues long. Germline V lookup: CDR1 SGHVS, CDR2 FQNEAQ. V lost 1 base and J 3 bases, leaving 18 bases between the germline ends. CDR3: CASSLDYEAVRDYGYTF. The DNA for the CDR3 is TGTGCCAGCAGCTTAGATTACGAGGCAGTAAGGGACTATGGCTACACCTTC.

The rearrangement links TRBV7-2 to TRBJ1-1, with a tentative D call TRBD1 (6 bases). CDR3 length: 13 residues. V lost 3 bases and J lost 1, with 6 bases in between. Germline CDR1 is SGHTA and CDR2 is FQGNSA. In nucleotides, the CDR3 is TGTGCCAGCAGCTTCAGGGGGAACACTGAAGCTTTCTTT. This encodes CASSFRGNTEAFF.

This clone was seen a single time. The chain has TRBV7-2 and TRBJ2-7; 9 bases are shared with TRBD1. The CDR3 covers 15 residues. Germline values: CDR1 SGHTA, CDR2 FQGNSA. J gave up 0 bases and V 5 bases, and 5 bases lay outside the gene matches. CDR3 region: CASSGGQGSSYEQYF. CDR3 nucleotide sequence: TGTGCCAGCAGCGGAGGACAGGGGAGCTCCTACGAGCAGTACTTC.

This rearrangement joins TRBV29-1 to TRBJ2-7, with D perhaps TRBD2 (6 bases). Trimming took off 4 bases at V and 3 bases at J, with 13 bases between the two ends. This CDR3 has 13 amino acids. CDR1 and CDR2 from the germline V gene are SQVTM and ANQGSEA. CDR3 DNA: TGCAGCGTTGGGGAGGAGGGTTACTACGAGCAGTACTTC. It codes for CSVGEEGYYEQYF.

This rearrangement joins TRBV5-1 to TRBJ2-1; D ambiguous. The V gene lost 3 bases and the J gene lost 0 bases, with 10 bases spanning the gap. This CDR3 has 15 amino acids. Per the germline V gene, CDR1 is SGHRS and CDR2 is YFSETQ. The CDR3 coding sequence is TGCGCCAGCAGCTCTGACACCAACTCCTACAATGAGCAGTTCTTC. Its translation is CASSSDTNSYNEQFF.

CDR3 in amino acids: CASSSRGGNSNQPQHF. The CDR3, as DNA: TGTGCCAGCAGCTCCCGAGGGGGCAATAGCAATCAGCCCCAGCATTTT. This chain joins TRBV7-2 and TRBJ1-5; the match to TRBD1 covers 7 bases. Germline CDR1 reads SGHTA; CDR2 reads FQGNSA. The CDR3 extends over 16 amino acids. V was clipped by 4 bases and J by 0 bases; unmatched bases: 6.

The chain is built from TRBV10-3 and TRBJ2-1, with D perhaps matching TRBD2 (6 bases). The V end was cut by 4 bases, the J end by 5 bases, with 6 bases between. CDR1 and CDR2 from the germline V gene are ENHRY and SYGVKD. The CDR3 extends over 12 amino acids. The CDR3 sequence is CAISGGNNEQFF. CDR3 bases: TGTGCCATCAGTGGCGGGAACAATGAGCAGTTCTTC.

DNA of the CDR3: TGTGCCAGCCTACTTTGGGATACGCAGTATTTT. As protein: CASLLWDTQYF. The chain carries TRBV7-9 and TRBJ2-3; unclear D gene. The CDR3 spans 11 residues. CDR1 and CDR2 from the germline V gene are SEHNR and FQNEAQ (reference sequence). V was shortened by 8 bases and J by 6 bases, with 9 bases between the two germline ends.

The DNA of the CDR3 is TGCGCCAGCAGCTCAGCGACTAGCGGGAAGGGAACCGGGGAGCTGTTTTTT. Its protein is CASSSATSGKGTGELFF. This chain links TRBV5-1 with TRBJ2-2; 11 bases line up with TRBD2. The CDR3 has 17 residues. Trimming removed 3 bases from V and 5 bases from J; junction bases left unmatched: 9. Germline CDR1 is SGHRS and CDR2 is YFSETQ.

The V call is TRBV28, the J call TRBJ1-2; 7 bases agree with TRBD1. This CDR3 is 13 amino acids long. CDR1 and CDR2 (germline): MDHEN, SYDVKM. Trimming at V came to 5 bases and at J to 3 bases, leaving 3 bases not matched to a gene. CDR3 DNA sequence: TGTGCCAGCAGTCCTGACAGGGACTATGGCTACACCTTC. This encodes CASSPDRDYGYTF.

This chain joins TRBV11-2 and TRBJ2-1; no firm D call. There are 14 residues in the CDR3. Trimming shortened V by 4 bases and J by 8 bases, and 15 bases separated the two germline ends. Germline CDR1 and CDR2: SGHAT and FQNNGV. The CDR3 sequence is CASSSAHKGYEQFF. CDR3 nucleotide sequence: TGTGCCAGCAGCTCCGCCCACAAGGGCTATGAGCAGTTCTTC. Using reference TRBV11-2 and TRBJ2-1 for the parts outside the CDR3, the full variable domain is EAGVAQSPRYKIIEKRQSVAFWCNPISGHATLYWYQQILGQGPKLLIQFQNNGVVDDSQLPKDRFSAERLKGVDSTLKIQPAKLEDSAVYLCASSSAHKGYEQFFGPGTRLTVL.

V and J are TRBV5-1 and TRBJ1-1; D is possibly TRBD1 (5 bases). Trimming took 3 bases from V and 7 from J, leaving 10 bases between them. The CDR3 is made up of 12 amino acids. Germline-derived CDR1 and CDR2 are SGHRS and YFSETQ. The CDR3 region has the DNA TGCGCCAGCAGCTCTGACAGCTTTGAAGCTTTCTTT. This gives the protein CASSSDSFEAFF.

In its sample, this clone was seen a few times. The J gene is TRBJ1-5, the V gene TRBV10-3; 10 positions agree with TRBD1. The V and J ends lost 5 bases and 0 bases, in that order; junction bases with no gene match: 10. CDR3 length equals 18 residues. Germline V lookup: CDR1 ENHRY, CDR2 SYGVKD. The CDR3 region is CAISSSGTGVYSNQPQHF. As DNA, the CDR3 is TGTGCCATCAGTTCCTCCGGGACAGGGGTTTATAGCAATCAGCCCCAGCATTTT.

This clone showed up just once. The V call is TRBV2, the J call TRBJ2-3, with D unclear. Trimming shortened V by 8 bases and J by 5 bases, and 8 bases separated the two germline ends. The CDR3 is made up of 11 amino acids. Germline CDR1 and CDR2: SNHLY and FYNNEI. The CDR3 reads CASVFGDTQYF. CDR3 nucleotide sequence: TGTGCCAGCGTTTTTGGAGATACGCAGTATTTT.

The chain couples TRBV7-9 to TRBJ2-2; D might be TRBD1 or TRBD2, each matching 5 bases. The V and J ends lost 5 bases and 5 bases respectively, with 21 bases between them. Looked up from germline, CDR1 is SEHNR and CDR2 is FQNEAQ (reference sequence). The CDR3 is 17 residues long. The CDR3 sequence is CASSPLPGDRGTGELFF. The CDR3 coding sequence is TGTGCCAGCAGCCCTCTTCCGGGTGACAGAGGGACCGGGGAGCTGTTTTTT.

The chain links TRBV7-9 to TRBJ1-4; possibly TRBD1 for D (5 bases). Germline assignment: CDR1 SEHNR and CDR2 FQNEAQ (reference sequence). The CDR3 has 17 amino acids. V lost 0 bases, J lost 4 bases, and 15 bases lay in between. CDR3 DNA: TGTGCCAGCAGCTTAGCAGGATACCAGGGAATTAATGAAAAACTGTTTTTT. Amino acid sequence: CASSLAGYQGINEKLFF.

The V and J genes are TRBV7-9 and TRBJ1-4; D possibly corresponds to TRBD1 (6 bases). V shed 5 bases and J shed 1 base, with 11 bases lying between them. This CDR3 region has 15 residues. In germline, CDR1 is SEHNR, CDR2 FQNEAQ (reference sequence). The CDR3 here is CASSPLTGTNEKLFF. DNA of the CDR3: TGTGCCAGCAGCCCACTGACAGGAACTAATGAAAAACTGTTTTTT.

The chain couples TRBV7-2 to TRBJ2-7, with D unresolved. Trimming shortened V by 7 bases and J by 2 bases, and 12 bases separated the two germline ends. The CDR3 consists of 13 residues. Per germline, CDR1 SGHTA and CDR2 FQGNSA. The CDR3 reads CASTPDGTYEQYF. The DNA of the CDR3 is TGTGCCAGCACCCCGGACGGAACCTACGAGCAGTACTTC.

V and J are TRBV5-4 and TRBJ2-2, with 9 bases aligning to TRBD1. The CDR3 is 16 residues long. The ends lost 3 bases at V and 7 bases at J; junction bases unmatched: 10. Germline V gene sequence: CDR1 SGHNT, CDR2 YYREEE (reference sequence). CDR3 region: CASSYKQGADGGELFF. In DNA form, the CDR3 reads TGTGCCAGCAGCTATAAACAGGGGGCGGATGGCGGGGAGCTGTTTTTT.

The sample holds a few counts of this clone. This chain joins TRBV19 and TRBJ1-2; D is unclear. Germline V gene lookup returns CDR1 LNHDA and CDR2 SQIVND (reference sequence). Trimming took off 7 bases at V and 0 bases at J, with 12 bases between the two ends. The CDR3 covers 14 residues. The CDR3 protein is CASTLRVSNYGYTF. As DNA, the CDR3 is TGTGCCAGTACCCTAAGGGTGTCTAACTATGGCTACACCTTC.